This T cell receptor beta chain was captured by sequencing in a study of blood T cell repertoires in COVID-19 (dated by TCRdb to 2018 to 2020). Looking at the study overall: Samples covering the acute and convalescent phases of COVID-19 were provided by collaborators in the United States, Italy and Spain. The material from the prospective study consisted of cDNA or gDNA derived from T cells, B-cell-depleted T cells, or PBMCs. Subjects who had been exposed to COVID-19, were actively infected with it, or had recovered from it provided the deeply sampled blood TCRbeta repertoires that made up the dataset. The repertoires were released in a freely available public database intended as a resource for research on the immune response to SARS-CoV-2. Samples came from the ongoing ImmuneRACE study (first 160 participants) plus 1,254 subjects from 6 global collaborators. Nearly every sample came with metadata listing a de-identified subject ID, COVID-19 status, age in years and sex. Where HLA class I and class II types were available, the types were taken from metadata supplied by the sample provider, not from assay-based typing.

The collaborating institutions used their own protocols to collect whole blood in K2EDTA tubes. For TCRbeta analysis, collaborators shipped samples as frozen whole blood, isolated PBMCs, or DNA extracted from either of those sample types. The immunoSEQ Assay, a bias-controlled multiplex PCR, was used to amplify TCRbeta CDR3 regions from genomic DNA. From the authors' description of their analysis: Within the assay, amplification of reference gene primers was used to estimate how many nucleated cells each sample contained. To quantify the absolute abundance of each unique TCRbeta CDR3 rearrangement, sequence reads were collapsed and filtered. For each sample, productive Simpson clonality was calculated as the square root of Simpson's diversity index over productive rearrangements. The table comes from immuneACCESS by way of TCRdb, which keeps in-frame sequences with V and J called. Part of the clones is missing from these tables; in studies checked, under half for an unresolved V gene and the rest for unknown reasons. Clonal size and the V and J genes are those of that table, whereas D and trimming came from the DNA. This sample is represented by 120,000 or so clones; about 88% of them were singletons. The ten largest clones represent less than 4% of the sample.

Paper-wide results and their limitations: How much clinical and demographic metadata was included differed by source and by participant, and the metadata was provided uncurated.

On this clone: What antigen it recognizes has not been identified. Base quality data are lacking; no much larger clone is found one base away.

The CDR3 holds 14 amino acids from the cysteine to the phenylalanine. The retained sequence is limited to the CDR3, 42 bases, with the frame set at the first base. After removal of 10 bases from V and 2 bases from J, the junction retains 9 bases not matched to a gene. As encoded in the germline V gene, CDR1 is MDHEN while CDR2 is SYDVKM. Here the chain combines TRBV28 and TRBJ2-7; 9 bases in the junction line up with TRBD2. The clonotype comes from a woman between 45 and 65 years old with acute or convalescent COVID-19. The sequenced sample consisted of peripheral blood. The CDR3 corresponds to CATSRTSEPYEQYF. Here is the DNA: TGTGCCACCTCCCGGACTAGCGAGCCCTACGAGCAGTACTTC.